The clone carrying this T cell receptor beta chain was seen repeatedly, ten times or more. Its antigen is still unknown. This specimen comes from a study of T cell repertoires in cytomegalovirus infection. Turning to the study itself: Public signatures in TCR beta pointed to CMV infection and matching HLA type. Regarding the study as a whole: Summed frequency of public TCR beta families distinguished CMV carriers with the relevant HLA. HLA-C-restricted CMV clonotypes gave the most frequent clonotype in two of eight donors.

Germline-derived CDR1 and CDR2 are SGHTA and FQGNSA. The CDR3 length is 15 residues. V shed 5 bases and J shed 2 bases, with 15 bases lying between them. TCRdb processed the reads anew with MiXCR; each CDR3 protein has one entry. Of about 250,000 distinct CDR3 sequences in the sample, approximately 7% were seen once. This chain uses TRBV7-2 with TRBJ1-1; the D gene is possibly TRBD1 (6 bases). Source material: PBMCs. This TCR derives from a human donor in good health (CMV status not recorded). Some clones in this sample may be carry-over from other donors' samples. The CDR3 loop reads CASSLYGTSNTEAFF. The DNA of the CDR3 is TGTGCCAGCAGCCTATACGGGACATCAAACACTGAAGCTTTCTTT. Using reference TRBV7-2 and TRBJ1-1 for the parts outside the CDR3, the full variable domain is GAGVSQSPSNKVTEKGKDVELRCDPISGHTALYWYRQSLGQGLEFLIYFQGNSAPDKSGLPSDRFSAERTGGSVSTLTIQRTQQEDSAVYLCASSLYGTSNTEAFFGQGTRLTVV.